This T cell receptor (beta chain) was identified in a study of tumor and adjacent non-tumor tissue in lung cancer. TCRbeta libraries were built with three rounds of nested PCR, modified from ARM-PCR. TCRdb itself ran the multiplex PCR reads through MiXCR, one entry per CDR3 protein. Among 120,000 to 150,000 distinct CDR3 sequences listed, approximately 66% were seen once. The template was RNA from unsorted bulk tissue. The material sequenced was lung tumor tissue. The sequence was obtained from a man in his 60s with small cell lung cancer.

DNA for the CDR3: TGCAGCGTTGAAGATCCTGCGGGAAGGAGTAATGAGCAGTTCTTC. Amino acid sequence: CSVEDPAGRSNEQFF. The V gene is TRBV29-1, the J gene TRBJ2-1, with a weak D call TRBD2 (6 bases). The ends were cut back, 0 bases at V and 7 bases at J, with 16 bases in the middle. The CDR3 sequence is 15 residues long. CDR1 and CDR2 (germline): SQVTM, ANQGSEA.